This T cell receptor (beta chain) emerged from a study of blood T cell repertoires in COVID-19. In the study's own analysis: Counts of nucleated cells, estimated from reference gene primer amplification, were obtained. Libraries were prepared by immunoSEQ multiplex PCR; TCRdb keeps only in-frame clonotypes and omits some of them. For V, J and clone size, that table is used; D and trimming come from the DNA. The sample carries hundreds of thousands of clones, 86% recorded once. CDR3 length: 14 residues. Germline CDR1 and CDR2: LNHDA and SQIVND (reference sequence). Trimming stripped 8 bases from V and 4 bases from J, with 16 bases between.

This chain links TRBV19 with TRBJ2-3; a possible D gene is TRBD2 (6 bases). This receptor was taken from a woman aged 30 to 39 with active or convalescent COVID-19. Sequencing was done on a sample of peripheral blood. CDR3 sequence: CASSTGLGPDTQYF. The CDR3 coding sequence is TGTGCCAGTTCAACGGGACTGGGCCCAGATACGCAGTATTTT.